One and the same sample provided the 11 T cell receptor beta chains below, sequenced in a study of T cell changes during pregnancy in multiple sclerosis. Libraries were prepared by immunoSEQ multiplex PCR; TCRdb keeps only in-frame clonotypes and omits some of them. This sample has around 74,000 clones; roughly nine tenths occur once, and the top ten carry 3% to 3.5%. Sequenced here: peripheral blood, sampled before pregnancy. The receptors come from a female donor with multiple sclerosis, enrolled in a pregnancy study.

V usage is TRBV9 and J usage is TRBJ2-7; possible D gene TRBD1, 5 bases. Germline CDR1 reads SGDLS; CDR2 reads YYNGEE. The V end lost 3 bases, the J end lost 0 bases, and 13 bases lay between the germline ends. The CDR3 runs to 15 residues. In nucleotides, the CDR3 is TGTGCCAGCAGCGAAGACAGTCTGGCCTCCTACGAGCAGTACTTC. This encodes CASSEDSLASYEQYF. Drawing the rest from reference TRBV9 and TRBJ2-7, the complete variable domain is DSGVTQTPKHLITATGQRVTLRCSPRSGDLSVYWYQQSLDQGLQFLIQYYNGEERAKGNILERFSAQQFPDLHSELNLSSLELGDSALYFCASSEDSLASYEQYFGPGTRLTVT.

The chain uses TRBV19 and TRBJ2-7; the D gene is possibly TRBD1 (5 bases). Trimming stripped 3 bases from V and 1 base from J, with 10 bases between. CDR3 length: 14 residues. Germline CDR1 LNHDA, CDR2 SQIVND (reference sequence). Here the CDR3 DNA reads TGTGCCAGTAGTATCGGGCCAGGGTCCTACGAGCAGTACTTC. It is translated as CASSIGPGSYEQYF. The full variable domain, rest sourced from reference TRBV19 and TRBJ2-7, is DGGITQSPKYLFRKEGQNVTLSCEQNLNHDAMYWYRQDPGQGLRLIYYSQIVNDFQKGDIAEGYSVSREKKESFPLTVTSAQKNPTAFYLCASSIGPGSYEQYFGPGTRLTVT.

This sequence joins TRBV25-1 and TRBJ2-1; 7 positions match TRBD2. Germline V gene data show CDR1 as MGHDK and CDR2 as SYGVNS. CDR3 length equals 14 residues. The V segment lost 6 bases and the J segment 10 bases; nucleotides outside the gene matches: 12. CDR3 in amino acids: CASRSLAESKEQFF. CDR3 in DNA: TGTGCCAGCAGAAGCCTAGCGGAGTCGAAGGAGCAGTTCTTC.

This clone is a singleton in its sample. This chain connects TRBV30 to TRBJ2-1, with no clear D. CDR3 length: 12 residues. Trimming stripped 0 bases from V and 7 bases from J, with 7 bases between. CDR1 is GTSNPN and CDR2 is SVGIG in the germline V gene (reference sequence). The CDR3 reads CAWSVVRNEQFF. CDR3 nucleotides: TGTGCCTGGAGTGTAGTACGGAATGAGCAGTTCTTC.

The genes are TRBV5-6 and TRBJ1-1; TRBD1 matches at 7 bases. Germline V gene lookup returns CDR1 SGHDT and CDR2 YYEEEE. The CDR3 spans 14 residues. With V trimmed by 3 bases and J by 4 bases, 6 bases remained unmatched. As DNA, the CDR3 is TGTGCCAGCAGCTGGGGACAGATACGCACTGAAGCTTTCTTT. Translation: CASSWGQIRTEAFF.

The chain is built from TRBV5-8 and TRBJ1-5; a weak D match, TRBD1 (6 bases). V was shortened by 3 bases and J by 2 bases, with 12 bases between the two germline ends. The CDR3 consists of 15 residues. CDR1 is SGHTS and CDR2 is YDEGEE in the germline V gene. CDR3 nucleotides: TGTGCCAGCAGCTCGGGGGGGCGGGGCAATCAGCCCCAGCATTTT. Its protein is CASSSGGRGNQPQHF. The variable domain in full, completed from reference TRBV5-8 and TRBJ1-5, reads EAGVTQSPTHLIKTRGQQATLRCSPISGHTSVYWYQQALGLGLQFLLWYDEGEERNRGNFPPRFSGRQFPNYSSELNVNALELEDSALYLCASSSGGRGNQPQHFGDGTRLSIL.

V gene TRBV10-1 combines with J gene TRBJ1-3, with TRBD1 matching 9 bases. CDR1 and CDR2 from the germline V gene are WNHNN and SYGVQD (reference sequence). There are 19 residues in the CDR3. The V and J ends lost 3 bases and 1 base, in that order; junction bases with no gene match: 13. The CDR3 protein is CASSDLDRGLLISGNTIYF. The CDR3 DNA is TGCGCCAGCAGTGATCTGGACAGGGGCCTTCTAATATCTGGAAACACCATATATTTT.

This clone came up once. The chain has TRBV5-5 and TRBJ2-2; D is perhaps TRBD1 (6 bases). V dropped 5 bases and J dropped 3 bases, with 17 bases sitting between them. Looked up from germline, CDR1 is SGHKS and CDR2 is YYEKEE (reference sequence). This CDR3 is 16 amino acids long. CDR3 amino acids: CASRLTGLRHTGELFF. As DNA, the CDR3 is TGTGCCAGCAGACTTACAGGGTTGAGGCACACCGGGGAGCTGTTTTTT.

DNA for the CDR3: TGCAGCGTTGAAGAACCCAGACGGAGGGATGGCTACACCTTC. Its translation is CSVEEPRRRDGYTF. The genes are TRBV29-1 and TRBJ1-2; D not certain. The CDR3 is made up of 14 amino acids. V dropped 0 bases and J dropped 6 bases, with 14 bases sitting between them. Germline CDR1 and CDR2: SQVTM and ANQGSEA.

This chain uses TRBV7-6 with TRBJ2-3; D ambiguous. The CDR3 has 12 residues. Trimming took off 2 bases at V and 9 bases at J, with 9 bases between the two ends. Germline assignment: CDR1 SGHVS and CDR2 FNYEAQ. The CDR3 spells CASSLLGPTQYF. DNA for the CDR3: TGTGCCAGCAGCTTACTGGGCCCGACGCAGTATTTT.

The J gene is TRBJ2-5, the V gene TRBV30; D unclear. V was pared by 4 bases and J by 6 bases, with 12 bases between. The CDR3 runs to 12 residues. Germline CDR1 is GTSNPN and CDR2 is SVGIG (reference sequence). As DNA, the CDR3 is TGTGCCTGGATAGAGGAAATACAGACCCAGTACTTC. Its translation: CAWIEEIQTQYF.